This is a list of T cell receptor beta chains from one sample in a study of shared clonotypes between healthy human individuals. Some clones are missing from TCRdb's copy, which holds only in-frame ones; the method was immunoSEQ multiplex PCR. The table has about 2.1 million clones, 85% to 95% seen once; the top ten hold approximately 1.7%. The specimen sequenced was naive CD8+ T cells from PBMCs. Receptors originate from a man between 18 and 29 years old in good health. Some clones in this sample may be carry-over from other donors' samples. The CDR3 runs from the conserved cysteine through the conserved F or W. The D gene is left open where the match is weak. Size tells how often a clone was seen (once, few, many) or the class of an expanded clone, and some rows leave it out.

>TRBV27|TRBJ2-2|NA|NA
TGTGCCAGCAGGGGGTCCCGGTCCACCGGGGAGCTGTTTTTT
CASRGSRSTGELFF
>TRBV27|TRBJ2-7|TRBD2|NA
TGTGCCAGCAGGCCTTTGACTAGCGGGACCCACGAGCAGTACTTC
CASRPLTSGTHEQYF
>TRBV25-1|TRBJ2-7|NA|NA
TGTGCCAGCAGGGGGGCGGACACGGATGGCCTCTACGAGCAGTACTTC
CASRGADTDGLYEQYF
>TRBV28|TRBJ2-3|TRBD2|NA
TGTGCCAGCACGACTAGCTCGTCCCTCACAGATACGCAGTATTTT
CASTTSSSLTDTQYF
>TRBV30|TRBJ2-3|TRBD1|NA
TGTGCCTGGAGTAGGGGGGACAGGGGAGATACGCAGTATTTT
CAWSRGDRGDTQYF
>TRBV28|TRBJ2-2|NA|NA
TGTGCCAGCAGTTTAGGAGGGGACACCGGGGAGCTGTTTTTT
CASSLGGDTGELFF
>TRBV28|TRBJ2-7|NA|NA
TGTGCCAGCAGTCCCCAGTGGGCCTCCTACGAGCAGTACTTC
CASSPQWASYEQYF
>TRBV7-9|TRBJ1-1|NA|NA
TGTGCCAGCAGCTTACCGGGCTACGAGGCTTTCTTT
CASSLPGYEAFF
>TRBV9|TRBJ2-1|TRBD2|NA
TGTGCCAGCAGCGACGGTATGAGCGGGAGGAGCTCCTACAATGAGCAGTTCTTC
CASSDGMSGRSSYNEQFF
>TRBV6-5|TRBJ2-2|NA|NA
TGTGCCAGCAGTTACTCCCGGGGAGGCCACACCGGGGAGCTGTTTTTT
CASSYSRGGHTGELFF
>TRBV19|TRBJ2-7|NA|NA
TGTGCCGGCCGACCCCGTTCTTACGAGCAGTACTTC
CAGRPRSYEQYF
>TRBV14|TRBJ2-7|TRBD1|NA
TGTGCCAGCAGCCAAGGACAGGGGGCTATCTACGAGCAGTACTTC
CASSQGQGAIYEQYF
>TRBV7-8|TRBJ2-3|TRBD2|NA
TGTGCCAGCAGAGAAACCGGGACTAGCATTCCGGATACGCAGTATTTT
CASRETGTSIPDTQYF
>TRBV21-1|TRBJ2-5|NA|NA
TGTGCCAGCAGGAGGACTAGCGGGAGCGCCCAAGAGACCCAGTACTTC
CASRRTSGSAQETQYF
>TRBV5-4|TRBJ2-7|TRBD1|NA
TGTGCCAGCAGCGCGGTCCGGGACAGGGGTATCCACGAGCAGTACTTC
CASSAVRDRGIHEQYF
>TRBV6-5|TRBJ1-1|NA|NA
TGTGCCAGCAGGCAGGGACCGATGAACACTGAAGCTTTCTTT
CASRQGPMNTEAFF
>TRBV7-9|TRBJ2-5|NA|NA
TGTGCCAGCAGCAGGGAGACCCAGTACTTC
CASSRETQYF
>TRBV15|TRBJ2-7|TRBD1|NA
TGTGCCACCAGCAGTCCCGGGACAGGGAGCTACGAGCAGTACTTC
CATSSPGTGSYEQYF
>TRBV20-1|TRBJ1-2|NA|NA
TGCAGTGGGACGATCGACTATGGCTACACCTTC
CSGTIDYGYTF
>TRBV7-2|TRBJ1-2|NA|NA
TGTGCCAGCAGCCCCATCACGGGGGCTCACCTCTATGGCTACACCTTC
CASSPITGAHLYGYTF
>TRBV19|TRBJ2-2|TRBD2|NA
TGTGCCAGTAGTACAAGGGGACTAGCGGGAGCCACCGGGGAGCTGTTTTTT
CASSTRGLAGATGELFF
>TRBV25-1|TRBJ2-5|TRBD2|NA
TGTGCCAGCACCCCGACCGGCCTAGCGGGAGTCTCCTGGGAGACCCAGTACTTC
CASTPTGLAGVSWETQYF
>TRBV28|TRBJ1-5|TRBD1|once
TGTGCCAGCAGCGCCGGACAGGGAGGCCATCAGCCCCAGCATTTT
CASSAGQGGHQPQHF
>TRBV19|TRBJ2-7|TRBD1|NA
TGTGCCAGTAGCTTGGACAGGGCCTCCTACGAGCAGTACTTC
CASSLDRASYEQYF